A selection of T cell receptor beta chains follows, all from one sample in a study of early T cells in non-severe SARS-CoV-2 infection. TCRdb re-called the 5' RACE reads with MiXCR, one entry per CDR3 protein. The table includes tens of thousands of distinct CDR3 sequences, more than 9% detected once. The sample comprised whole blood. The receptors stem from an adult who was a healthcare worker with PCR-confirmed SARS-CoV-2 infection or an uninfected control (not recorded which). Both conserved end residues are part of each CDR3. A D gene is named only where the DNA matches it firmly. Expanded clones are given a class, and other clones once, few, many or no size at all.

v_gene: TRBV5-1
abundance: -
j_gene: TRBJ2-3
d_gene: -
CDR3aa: CASSLAGDTQYF
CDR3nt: TGCGCCAGCAGCTTGGCCGGCGATACGCAGTATTTT

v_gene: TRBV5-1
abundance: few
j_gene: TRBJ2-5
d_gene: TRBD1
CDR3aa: CASRTGEETQYF
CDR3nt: TGCGCCTCTCGGACAGGCGAGGAGACCCAGTACTTC

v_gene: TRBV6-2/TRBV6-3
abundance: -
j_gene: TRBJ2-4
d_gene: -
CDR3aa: CASIMMTKNIQYF
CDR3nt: TGTGCCAGCATAATGATGACCAAAAACATTCAGTACTTC

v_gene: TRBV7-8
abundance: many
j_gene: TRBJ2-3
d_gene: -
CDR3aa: CASSLLAQIGTDTQYF
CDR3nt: TGTGCCAGCAGCTTACTAGCACAAATTGGCACAGATACGCAGTATTTT

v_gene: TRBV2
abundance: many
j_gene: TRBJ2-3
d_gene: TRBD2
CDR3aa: CASRSSGRIADTQYF
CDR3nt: TGTGCCAGCAGGTCTAGCGGGCGGATCGCAGATACGCAGTATTTT

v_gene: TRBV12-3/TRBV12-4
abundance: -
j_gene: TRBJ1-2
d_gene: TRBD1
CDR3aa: CASSRQGSYTF
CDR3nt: TGTGCCAGCAGCAGACAGGGCAGCTACACCTTC

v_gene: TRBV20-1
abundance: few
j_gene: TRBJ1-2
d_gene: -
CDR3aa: CSASGGASSGYTF
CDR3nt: TGCAGTGCTAGTGGGGGCGCGAGTTCCGGCTACACCTTC

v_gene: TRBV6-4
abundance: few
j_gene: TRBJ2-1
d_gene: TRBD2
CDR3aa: CASSGELADNEQFF
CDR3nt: TGTGCCAGCAGTGGGGAACTAGCGGACAATGAGCAGTTCTTC

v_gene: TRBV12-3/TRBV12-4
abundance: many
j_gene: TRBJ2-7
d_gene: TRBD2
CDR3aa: CASTGTSGFYKQYF
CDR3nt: TGTGCCAGCACCGGGACTAGCGGATTTTACAAGCAGTACTTC

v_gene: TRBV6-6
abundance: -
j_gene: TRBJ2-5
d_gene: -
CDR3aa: CASTTRAQETQYF
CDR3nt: TGTGCCAGCACCACTCGGGCGCAGGAGACCCAGTACTTC

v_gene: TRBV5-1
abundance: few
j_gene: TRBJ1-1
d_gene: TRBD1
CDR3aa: CASSFTGDDTEAFF
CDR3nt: TGCGCCAGCAGCTTCACAGGGGATGACACTGAAGCTTTCTTT

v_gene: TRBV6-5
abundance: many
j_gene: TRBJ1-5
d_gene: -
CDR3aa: CASSYSGEQGQPQHF
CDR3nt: TGTGCCAGCAGTTACTCTGGAGAACAAGGTCAGCCCCAGCATTTT

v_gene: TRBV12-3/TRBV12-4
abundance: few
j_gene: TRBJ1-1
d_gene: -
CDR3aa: CASSLQNTEAFF
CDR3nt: TGTGCCAGCAGTCTCCAGAACACTGAAGCTTTCTTT

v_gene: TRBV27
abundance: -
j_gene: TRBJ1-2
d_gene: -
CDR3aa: CASSLQGTHGYTF
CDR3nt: TGTGCCAGCAGTTTACAGGGGACCCATGGCTACACCTTC

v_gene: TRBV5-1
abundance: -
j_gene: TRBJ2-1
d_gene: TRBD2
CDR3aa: CDSSLGLVINEQFF
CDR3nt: TGCGACAGCAGCCTCGGACTAGTCATCAATGAGCAGTTCTTC

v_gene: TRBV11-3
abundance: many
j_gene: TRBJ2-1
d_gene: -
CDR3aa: CASSLGARDNEQFF
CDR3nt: TGTGCCAGCAGCCTAGGAGCGCGAGACAATGAGCAGTTCTTC

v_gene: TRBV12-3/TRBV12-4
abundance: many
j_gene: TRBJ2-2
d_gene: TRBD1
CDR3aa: CASSLGGQGSSVPGELFF
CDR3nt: TGTGCCAGCAGTCTCGGGGGACAGGGTTCTTCTGTCCCCGGGGAGCTGTTTTTT

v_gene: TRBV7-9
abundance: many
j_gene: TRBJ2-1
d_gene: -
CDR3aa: CASSLSTVGGQFF
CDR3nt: TGTGCCAGCAGCTTAAGTACGGTTGGGGGGCAGTTCTTC

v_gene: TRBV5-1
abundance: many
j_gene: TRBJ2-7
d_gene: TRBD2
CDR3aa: CASSLAGGGPYEQYF
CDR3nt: TGCGCCAGCAGCTTGGCGGGAGGGGGTCCGTACGAGCAGTACTTC

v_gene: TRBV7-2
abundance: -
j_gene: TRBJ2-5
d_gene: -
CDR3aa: CASSFEWSETQYF
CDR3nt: TGTGCCAGCAGCTTCGAATGGTCAGAGACCCAGTACTTC

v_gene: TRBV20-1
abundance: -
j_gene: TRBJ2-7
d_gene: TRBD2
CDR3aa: CSARPRVAGYYEQYF
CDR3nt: TGCAGTGCTAGGCCACGGGTAGCGGGATATTACGAGCAGTACTTC

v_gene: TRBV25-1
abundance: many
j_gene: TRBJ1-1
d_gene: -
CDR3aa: CASSGSKVGTEAFF
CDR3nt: TGTGCCAGCAGTGGATCGAAGGTTGGGACTGAAGCTTTCTTT

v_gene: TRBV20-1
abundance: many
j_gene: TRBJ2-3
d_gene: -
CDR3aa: CSASVADTQYF
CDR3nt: TGCAGTGCTTCGGTGGCCGATACGCAGTATTTT

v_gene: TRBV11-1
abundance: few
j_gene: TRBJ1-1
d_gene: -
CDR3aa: CASSLSGSLNTEAFF
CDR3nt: TGTGCCAGCAGCTTATCGGGGTCCTTGAACACTGAAGCTTTCTTT

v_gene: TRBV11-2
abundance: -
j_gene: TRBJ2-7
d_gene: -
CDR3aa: CASSPLLAGRRDEQYF
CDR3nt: TGTGCCAGCAGCCCATTACTGGCGGGCCGGAGGGACGAGCAGTACTTC

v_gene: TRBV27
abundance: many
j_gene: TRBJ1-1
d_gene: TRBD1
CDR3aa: CASSLTGVGTEAFF
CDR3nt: TGTGCCAGCAGTTTAACAGGGGTAGGGACTGAAGCTTTCTTT

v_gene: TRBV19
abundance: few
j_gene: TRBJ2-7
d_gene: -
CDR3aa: CASSVRDYEQYF
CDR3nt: TGTGCCAGTAGTGTCCGGGACTACGAGCAGTACTTC

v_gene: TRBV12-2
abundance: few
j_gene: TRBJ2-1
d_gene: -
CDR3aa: CASRPQPINSYNEQFF
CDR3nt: TGTGCAAGTCGCCCTCAACCTATCAACTCCTACAATGAGCAGTTCTTC

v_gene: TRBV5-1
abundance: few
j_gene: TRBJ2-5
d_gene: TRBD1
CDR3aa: CASSLSGTGRIRTQYF
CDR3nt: TGCGCCAGCAGCTTGTCCGGGACAGGGAGGATAAGGACCCAGTACTTC